This T cell receptor beta chain is from a study of early T cells in non-severe SARS-CoV-2 infection (dated by TCRdb to about 2021). Background for the entire study: Bulk RNA from unsorted whole blood was used for TCR sequencing, so alpha and beta chains could not be paired.

The study was a case-control design nested within a healthcare worker cohort in London, UK, with weekly nasopharyngeal swab PCR tests and blood sampling. Between 23 and 31 March 2020, the week of the UK lockdown, healthcare workers were enrolled and then followed up weekly for as long as 16 weeks. Reading from cysteine to phenylalanine, the CDR3 counts 13 amino acids. This entry keeps only the CDR3 DNA: 39 bases, framed from base 1. From a lookup of the germline V gene (reference sequence), CDR1 and CDR2 are GTSNPN and SVGIG. V and J are trimmed by 5 bases and 1 base, and the gene matches miss 0 bases of the junction. Overall study outcomes, separate from this receptor: Matching against VDJdb was skewed toward anti-spike CD8 responses, likely underestimated virus-specific expansions, and missed private and CD4 specificities.

The protocol used for the library was 5' RACE. The listed sequencing device is NextSeq 500. Unique molecular identifiers were attached to individual cDNA molecules in the TCR library protocol so that sequencing error and PCR bias could be corrected. Sequencing covered both TCR alpha and beta chains, and within each sample the abundances of alpha and beta sequences were tightly co-correlated. Processing in the source paper ran as follows. Decombinator V4 was used to perform V gene, J gene and CDR3 annotation of TCR sequences. TCRs were defined as expanded if a significant change between any two time points was detected under a Poisson model with p below 0.0001. TCR abundances were normalised to the total number of TCRs sequenced per sample and were expressed as counts per million. MAIT TCRs were defined by TRAV1-2 paired with TRAJ12, TRAJ20 or TRAJ33, and iNKT TCRs by TRAV10 paired with TRAJ18. VDJdb, accessed on 1 November 2021, was searched for TCRs annotated for CMV, EBV and SARS-CoV-2, and TCRs annotated for more than one antigen were excluded. The raw public reads went through TCRdb reprocessing: fastp at Q25, MiXCR clone calling, in-frame beta chains kept. All rows with the same CDR3 protein become a single entry with the most common DNA and genes. TCRdb's processing, not the authors' own work, is the source of the V and J calls. The sample yields over 50,000 distinct CDR3 sequences; less than 9.5% were counted once. The top ten hold roughly 4.2% of the sample.

Of note for this clonotype: Its binding antigen is unknown. Base qualities are missing; no much larger clone stands one base away.

Sequenced input: whole blood. The sequence came from an adult who was a healthcare worker with PCR-confirmed SARS-CoV-2 infection or an uninfected control (not recorded which). In this chain, TRBV30 is recombined with TRBJ1-5, and 9 junctional nucleotides match TRBD1. The nucleotide sequence reads TGTGCCTGGGGACAGGGGAGCAATCAGCCCCAGCATTTT. This gives the protein CAWGQGSNQPQHF.